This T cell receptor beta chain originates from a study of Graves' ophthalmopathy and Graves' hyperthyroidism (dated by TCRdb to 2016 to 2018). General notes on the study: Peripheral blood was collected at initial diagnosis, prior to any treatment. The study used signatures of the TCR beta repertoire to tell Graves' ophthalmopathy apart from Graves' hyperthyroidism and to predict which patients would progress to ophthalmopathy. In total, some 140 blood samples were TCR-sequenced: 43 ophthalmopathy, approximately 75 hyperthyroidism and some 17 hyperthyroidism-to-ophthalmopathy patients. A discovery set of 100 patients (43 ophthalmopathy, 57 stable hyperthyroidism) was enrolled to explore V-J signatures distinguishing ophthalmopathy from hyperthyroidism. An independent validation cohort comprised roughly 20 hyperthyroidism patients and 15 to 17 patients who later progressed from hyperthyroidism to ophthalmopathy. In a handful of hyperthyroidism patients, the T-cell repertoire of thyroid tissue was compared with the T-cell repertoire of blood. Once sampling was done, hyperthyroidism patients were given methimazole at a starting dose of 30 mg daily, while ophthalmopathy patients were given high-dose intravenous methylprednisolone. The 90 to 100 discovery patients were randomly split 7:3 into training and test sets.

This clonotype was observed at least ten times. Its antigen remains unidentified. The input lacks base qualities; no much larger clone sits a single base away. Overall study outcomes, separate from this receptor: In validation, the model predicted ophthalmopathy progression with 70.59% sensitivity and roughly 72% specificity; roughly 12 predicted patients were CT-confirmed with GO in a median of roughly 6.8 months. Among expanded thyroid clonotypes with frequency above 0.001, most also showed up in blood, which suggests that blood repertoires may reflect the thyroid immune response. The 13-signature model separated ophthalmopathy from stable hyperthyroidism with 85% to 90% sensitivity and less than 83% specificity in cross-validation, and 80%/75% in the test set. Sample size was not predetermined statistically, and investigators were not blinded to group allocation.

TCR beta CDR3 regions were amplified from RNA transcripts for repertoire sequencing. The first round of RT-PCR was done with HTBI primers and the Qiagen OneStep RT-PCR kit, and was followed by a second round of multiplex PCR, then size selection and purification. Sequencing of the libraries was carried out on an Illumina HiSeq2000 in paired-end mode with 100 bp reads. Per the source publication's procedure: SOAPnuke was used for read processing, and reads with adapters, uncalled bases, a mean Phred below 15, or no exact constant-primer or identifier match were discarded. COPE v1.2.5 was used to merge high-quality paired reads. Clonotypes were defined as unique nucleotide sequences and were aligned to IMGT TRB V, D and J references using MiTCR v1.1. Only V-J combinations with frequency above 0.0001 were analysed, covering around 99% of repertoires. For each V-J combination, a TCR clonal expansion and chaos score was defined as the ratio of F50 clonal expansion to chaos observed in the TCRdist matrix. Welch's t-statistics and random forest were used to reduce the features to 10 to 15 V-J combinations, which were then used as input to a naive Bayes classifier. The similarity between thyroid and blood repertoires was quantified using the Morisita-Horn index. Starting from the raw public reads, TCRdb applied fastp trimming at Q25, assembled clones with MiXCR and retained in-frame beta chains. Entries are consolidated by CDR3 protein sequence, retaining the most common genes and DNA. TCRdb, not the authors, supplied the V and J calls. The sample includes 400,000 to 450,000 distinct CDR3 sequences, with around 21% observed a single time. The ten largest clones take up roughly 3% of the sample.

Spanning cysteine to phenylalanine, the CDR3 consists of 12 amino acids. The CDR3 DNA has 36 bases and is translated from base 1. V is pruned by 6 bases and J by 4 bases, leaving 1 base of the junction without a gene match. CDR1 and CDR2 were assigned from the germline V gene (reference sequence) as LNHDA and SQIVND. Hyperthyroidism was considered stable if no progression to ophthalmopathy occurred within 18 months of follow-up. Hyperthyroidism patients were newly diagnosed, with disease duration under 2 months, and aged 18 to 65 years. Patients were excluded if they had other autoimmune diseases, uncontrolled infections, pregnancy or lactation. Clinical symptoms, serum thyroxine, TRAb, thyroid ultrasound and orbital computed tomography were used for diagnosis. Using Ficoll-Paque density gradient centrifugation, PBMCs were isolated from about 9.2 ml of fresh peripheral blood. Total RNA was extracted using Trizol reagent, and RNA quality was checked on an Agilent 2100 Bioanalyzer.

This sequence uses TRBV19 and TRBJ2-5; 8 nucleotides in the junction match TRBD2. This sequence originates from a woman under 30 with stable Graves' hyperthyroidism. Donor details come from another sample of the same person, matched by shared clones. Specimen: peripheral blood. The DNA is TGTGCCAGTAGGCTAGCGGGAGAGACCCAGTACTTC. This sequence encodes CASRLAGETQYF.